The 9 T cell receptor beta chains given below trace back to one sample, sequenced in a study of control samples from healthy donors and cancer patients. Sequenced by immunoSEQ multiplex PCR; TCRdb stores in-frame clones only, minus some. This repertoire shows about 85,000 clones, just over 90% found once; its top ten account for 3.5% to 4.5%. The source material was blood. The receptors were sampled from a young woman in good health.

The genes are TRBV2 and TRBJ2-1; TRBD2 matches at 9 bases. The CDR3 runs 14 residues. Losses at the gene ends were 4 bases for V and 7 bases for J; bases not matched to a gene: 5. The germline V gene has CDR1 SNHLY and CDR2 FYNNEI. The CDR3 nucleotides read TGTGCCAGCAGTGGCGGGGGGGCTTTTAATGAGCAGTTCTTC. Amino acid sequence: CASSGGGAFNEQFF.

This clone was seen a handful of times. DNA of the CDR3: TGTGCCAGCAGACTTACGGGACAGGAGTACTACGAGCAGTACTTC. This sequence encodes CASRLTGQEYYEQYF. The V call is TRBV27, the J call TRBJ2-7; 8 positions match TRBD1. Germline V gene sequence: CDR1 MNHEY, CDR2 SMNVEV (reference sequence). The CDR3 spans 15 residues. V shed 6 bases and J 3 bases; nucleotides not matched to a gene: 10.

The chain is built from TRBV6-5 and TRBJ2-4; 7 bases line up with TRBD1. Trimming at V came to 2 bases and at J to 8 bases, leaving 12 bases not matched to a gene. The CDR3 is 16 amino acids. Looked up from germline, CDR1 is MNHEY and CDR2 is SVGAGI. The CDR3 region has the DNA TGTGCCAGCAGTTACCCCGGACAGGTTGGGATGCACATTCAGTACTTC. Translated: CASSYPGQVGMHIQYF.

The chain recombines TRBV2 with TRBJ2-2; 7 bases agree with TRBD1. The CDR3 totals 15 residues. Germline lookup yields CDR1 SNHLY and CDR2 FYNNEI. V lost 6 bases, J lost 6 bases, and 10 bases stayed unmatched. The CDR3 DNA reads as TGTGCCAGCAGGGCAGACAGGGTAACCGCCGGGGAGCTGTTTTTT. It yields the protein CASRADRVTAGELFF.

The count of this clone is one. The CDR3 region has the DNA TGTGCCAGCAGTTATACAGGAACTCAGCCCCAGCATTTT. Protein: CASSYTGTQPQHF. The V gene is TRBV12-3 or TRBV12-4, the J gene TRBJ1-5, with D perhaps matching TRBD1 (5 bases). Trimming pared 4 bases from V and 6 bases from J, leaving 10 bases between. CDR3 length: 13 residues.

V usage is TRBV25-1 and J usage is TRBJ2-5; 11 bases agree with TRBD1. The CDR3 is 17 amino acids. The germline V gene has CDR1 MGHDK and CDR2 SYGVNS. V lost 4 bases to trimming and J lost 1 base; unmatched junction nucleotides: 8. The CDR3 reads CASSVGQGAIGQETQYF. The CDR3 coding sequence is TGTGCCAGCAGTGTTGGACAGGGGGCAATCGGCCAAGAGACCCAGTACTTC.

This clone appeared a single time. The chain is built from TRBV2 and TRBJ1-2; TRBD1 is a possible D gene (5 bases). Between the trimmed V and J ends, which lost 0 bases and 6 bases, there was a span of 11 bases. Germline V gives CDR1 SNHLY, CDR2 FYNNEI. CDR3 size: 14 residues. The CDR3 sequence: CASSEAQGFDGYTF. In DNA form, the CDR3 reads TGTGCCAGCAGTGAAGCGCAGGGTTTCGATGGCTACACCTTC. Full variable domain (outside the CDR3, taken from reference TRBV2 and TRBJ1-2): EPEVTQTPSHQVTQMGQEVILRCVPISNHLYFYWYRQILGQKVEFLVSFYNNEISEKSEIFDDQFSVERPDGSNFTLKIRSTKLEDSAMYFCASSEAQGFDGYTFGSGTRLTVV.

This chain joins TRBV9 and TRBJ1-3; D possibly corresponds to TRBD1 (5 bases). Germline values: CDR1 SGDLS, CDR2 YYNGEE. The CDR3 is 16 amino acids. V lost 4 bases and J 0 bases, leaving 14 bases between the germline ends. CDR3 residues: CASSPSWGSSGNTIYF. CDR3 sequence (DNA): TGTGCCAGCAGCCCTAGCTGGGGGAGCTCTGGAAACACCATATATTTT. The variable domain in full, with the rest retrieved from reference TRBV9 and TRBJ1-3, is DSGVTQTPKHLITATGQRVTLRCSPRSGDLSVYWYQQSLDQGLQFLIQYYNGEERAKGNILERFSAQQFPDLHSELNLSSLELGDSALYFCASSPSWGSSGNTIYFGEGSWLTVV.

V is TRBV9 and J is TRBJ2-5; 7 bases align to TRBD2. J lost 2 bases, V lost 4 bases, and 17 bases had no gene match. Germline CDR1 is SGDLS and CDR2 is YYNGEE. The CDR3 runs to 18 residues. CDR3 in amino acids: CASSYLWASGILQETQYF. The DNA of the CDR3 is TGTGCCAGCAGCTACCTGTGGGCTAGCGGTATCTTACAAGAGACCCAGTACTTC.